Following are 3 T cell receptor beta chains from one sample sequenced in a study of spatial heterogeneity in lung cancer. General study results and limits: Mutation counts in tumors were tracked by counts of expanded intratumoral alpha and beta TCRs.

TCRdb independently ran MiXCR on the 5' RACE reads; one entry per CDR3 protein. This sample has 7,500 to 10,000 distinct CDR3 sequences; approximately 50% occur once, and the top ten carry 25% to 30%. Antigen specificity for these receptors is unknown. Time point defined: sample taken at primary tumor resection. Here the sequenced sample was lung tumor tissue, taken at surgery. Receptor source: a female donor with early-stage non-small cell lung cancer.

Points on this clonotype: This beta chain appears as a stray read in a library generated for alpha chains; its size is not informative. J is TRBJ1-5 and V is TRBV7-8; 11 bases fit TRBD1. The CDR3 consists of 18 residues. The V segment lost 5 bases and the J segment 2 bases; nucleotides outside the gene matches: 11. Germline values: CDR1 SGHVS, CDR2 FQNEAQ. Written as DNA, the CDR3 is TGTGCCAGCAGCCCGAGAGCGGGGACAGGGGGTCGCAATCAGCCCCAGCATTTT. Residues: CASSPRAGTGGRNQPQHF.

On this clonotype: This beta chain turned up in a library designed for alpha chains; as an off-target read, its abundance says little. The V and J genes are TRBV13 and TRBJ2-7; 9 positions match TRBD1. This CDR3 comprises 14 residues. The V gene's germline CDR1 is PRHDT and CDR2 FYEKMQ (reference sequence). Trimming removed 4 bases from V and 1 base from J; junction bases left unmatched: 2. The CDR3 sequence is CASSWGTGSYEQYF. CDR3 DNA: TGTGCCAGCAGCTGGGGGACAGGGTCCTACGAGCAGTACTTC.

This clonotype was seen only a few times. A library made for alpha chains picked up this beta chain off target, so its size means little. The V call is TRBV7-2, the J call TRBJ2-1; no clear D gene. V lost 0 bases, J lost 9 bases, and 9 bases lay in between. CDR3 length: 13 residues. CDR1 SGHTA and CDR2 FQGNSA come from the germline V gene. CDR3 DNA: TGTGCCAGCAGCTTAGCCCTTGGCATTGAGCAGTTCTTC. Translated: CASSLALGIEQFF.